The rows below give T cell receptor beta chains drawn from one sample of a study of cytomegalovirus exposure and HLA in healthy donors. Sequencing was performed with immunoSEQ multiplex PCR; in TCRdb, only in-frame clones are kept and a portion is missing. In the table there are about 200,000 clones, about three quarters of which are singletons. The source material was PBMCs. The source of these receptors is a woman in her 30s in good health and CMV-seropositive. Both conserved end residues are part of each CDR3. D genes are given only for firm matches. Clone size, where shown, is once, few, many, or a class for clones that have expanded.

D	V	size	J	DNA	CDR3
.	TRBV9	.	TRBJ1-1	TGTGCCAGCAGCGTAGCGGGGGACTCTTACACTGAAGCTTTCTTT	CASSVAGDSYTEAFF
TRBD1	TRBV6-5	.	TRBJ1-5	TGTGCCAGCAGTTACTCGGACAGGGGGAGCAATCAGCCCCAGCATTTT	CASSYSDRGSNQPQHF
TRBD1	TRBV5-1	.	TRBJ2-5	TGCGCCAGCAGCTCGATGGACAGGGGAAAGGGGACCCAGTACTTC	CASSSMDRGKGTQYF
TRBD1	TRBV5-1	.	TRBJ2-7	TGCGCCAGCAGCTTGCTGGGACAGATCTACGAGCAGTACTTC	CASSLLGQIYEQYF
TRBD2	TRBV27	once	TRBJ2-2	TGTGCCAGCGGAAAGGGACTAGCGGACAACACCGGGGAGCTGTTTTTT	CASGKGLADNTGELFF
TRBD2	TRBV25-1	.	TRBJ2-7	TGTGCCAGCAGTGAGGGGACTAGCGGGATTGCCGAGCAGTACTTC	CASSEGTSGIAEQYF
.	TRBV19	.	TRBJ2-1	TGTGCCAGTAGTAGGGACATAGCTAGGAATGAGCAGTTCTTC	CASSRDIARNEQFF
TRBD1	TRBV5-1	.	TRBJ2-7	TGCGCCAGCAGACAGGCCGGGACAGAAGCCTACGAGCAGTACTTC	CASRQAGTEAYEQYF
.	TRBV23-1	.	TRBJ2-5	TGCGCCAGCATAGGCGCGAGGGAGACCCAGTACTTC	CASIGARETQYF
.	TRBV11-2	.	TRBJ2-4	TGTGCCAGCAGCTCCCATACAGGGATAGCCAAAAACATTCAGTACTTC	CASSSHTGIAKNIQYF
.	TRBV6-5	.	TRBJ2-1	TGTGCCAGCTTTCCAACTTTCCACAATGAGCAGTTCTTC	CASFPTFHNEQFF
.	TRBV30	.	TRBJ2-7	TGTGCCTGGAGTGTAAAGTGGCGGGGGCAGGACGAGCAGTACTTC	CAWSVKWRGQDEQYF
TRBD2	TRBV27	.	TRBJ2-5	TGTGCCAGCAGTGCCGGGACTAGCGGTGTAGAGCAGTACTTC	CASSAGTSGVEQYF
TRBD1	TRBV6-5	once	TRBJ1-2	TGTGCCAGCAGCCGCGAAGGACAGGGAGACGGCTACACCTTC	CASSREGQGDGYTF
.	TRBV28	.	TRBJ1-5	TGTGCCAGCAGTCCCCACAACCAGCCCCAGCATTTT	CASSPHNQPQHF
.	TRBV28	.	TRBJ1-2	TGTGCCAGCAGTTTCGGAGGGCCCGATGGCTACACCTTC	CASSFGGPDGYTF
TRBD1	TRBV28	.	TRBJ1-6	TGTGCCAGCAGTGAAATACAGGGGCCGAATTCACCCCTCCACTTT	CASSEIQGPNSPLHF
.	TRBV7-9	.	TRBJ1-2	TGTGCCAGCAGCTTAGTCGGGGGTGGCTACACCTTC	CASSLVGGGYTF
TRBD2	TRBV4-3	.	TRBJ2-7	TGCGCCAGCAGCCCCCGACTAGCGGGAGCGTCAAGCTACGAGCAGTACTTC	CASSPRLAGASSYEQYF
TRBD1	TRBV5-1	.	TRBJ1-1	TGCGCCAGCAGCTTGGTGGGGGGACAGCGCGGTGCTTTCTTT	CASSLVGGQRGAFF
.	TRBV5-1	few	TRBJ2-2	TGCGCCAGCAGCTTGGACGCGGGATTTGACACCGGGGAGCTGTTTTTT	CASSLDAGFDTGELFF
.	TRBV10-2	.	TRBJ2-7	TGCGCCAGCAAACCGAGCGGTAACGAGCAGTACTTC	CASKPSGNEQYF
.	TRBV19	.	TRBJ2-4	TGTGCCAGTAGTTCCAGGCCCGGTGCCAAAAACATTCAGTACTTC	CASSSRPGAKNIQYF
TRBD1	TRBV27	.	TRBJ1-4	TGTGCCAGCAGACCATCTTGGACAGGGGCAAGTGAAAAACTGTTTTTT	CASRPSWTGASEKLFF